The 8 T cell receptor beta chains in this list originate from one sample, sequenced in a study of blood T cells in healthy people across ages. A second PCR, run for about 6 to 11 cycles, used a sample-barcoded 5' primer plus a J-beta primer mix. TCRdb passed the 5' RACE reads through MiXCR, listing each CDR3 protein once. The sample lists about 500,000 distinct CDR3 sequences, about 24% occurring once. The same sample was also used in a study of T cells of mothers and their children.

The sequenced material came from blood. Every receptor here comes from a boy aged 10-17 years in good health.

The chain combines TRBV20-1 with TRBJ2-7; the match to TRBD1 covers 7 bases. Germline lookup yields CDR1 DFQATT and CDR2 SNEGSKA (reference sequence). The J segment lost 3 bases and the V segment lost 0 bases, leaving 8 bases of the junction unmatched. The CDR3 has 15 residues. CDR3 sequence reads: CSARDQATGLYEQYF. For the CDR3, the DNA is TGCAGTGCTAGAGATCAGGCGACAGGGCTCTACGAGCAGTACTTC.

The genes are TRBV12-3 or TRBV12-4 and TRBJ1-3; D perhaps matches TRBD1 (5 bases). The V and J ends lost 6 bases and 3 bases respectively, with 12 bases between them. This CDR3 is 14 amino acids long. The CDR3 nucleotides read TGTGCCAGCAGCTTCTCCGGGGGTGGAAACACCATATATTTT. Translation gives CASSFSGGGNTIYF.

This clonotype came up a few times. The CDR3 region is CASIRNGGSSYEQYF. For the CDR3, the DNA is TGTGCCAGCATCAGAAACGGGGGAAGCTCCTACGAGCAGTACTTC. The chain has TRBV28 and TRBJ2-7, with D tentatively TRBD2 (6 bases). Trimming cost V 7 bases and J 0 bases, with 16 bases left between them. This CDR3 is built from 15 residues. Germline values: CDR1 MDHEN, CDR2 SYDVKM. Full variable domain (rest looked up from reference TRBV28 and TRBJ2-7): DVKVTQSSRYLVKRTGEKVFLECVQDMDHENMFWYRQDPGLGLRLIYFSYDVKMKEKGDIPEGYSVSREKKERFSLILESASTNQTSMYLCASIRNGGSSYEQYFGPGTRLTVT.

This chain joins TRBV3-1 and TRBJ2-5, with TRBD2 matching 9 bases. Germline lookup yields CDR1 LGHDT and CDR2 YNNKEL (reference sequence). The CDR3 extends over 19 amino acids. The junction had 12 bases not matched to a gene; V was cut back by 1 base and J by 0 bases. The CDR3 protein is CASSQVPEWREGYQETQYF. In DNA form, the CDR3 reads TGTGCCAGCAGCCAAGTTCCCGAATGGCGGGAGGGGTACCAAGAGACCCAGTACTTC.

This clonotype was seen more than once but under ten times. The chain recombines TRBV5-5 with TRBJ2-5, with TRBD1 matching 9 bases. J gave up 5 bases and V 3 bases, and 14 bases lay outside the gene matches. Germline V gene data show CDR1 as SGHKS and CDR2 as YYEKEE (reference sequence). The CDR3 length is 17 residues. The CDR3 DNA reads TGTGCCAGCAGCTCGATAATCTGGGACAGGGACTCCGAGACCCAGTACTTC. Residues: CASSSIIWDRDSETQYF.

The chain is built from TRBV28 and TRBJ2-5; D is unresolved. The germline V and J ends were trimmed by 3 bases and 4 bases, with 15 bases remaining between them. Germline CDR1 and CDR2: MDHEN and SYDVKM. The CDR3 contains 15 residues. The CDR3 sequence: CASSFLGRVGETQYF. CDR3 DNA: TGTGCCAGCAGTTTCCTCGGAAGGGTAGGAGAGACCCAGTACTTC. Full variable domain (rest looked up from reference TRBV28 and TRBJ2-5): DVKVTQSSRYLVKRTGEKVFLECVQDMDHENMFWYRQDPGLGLRLIYFSYDVKMKEKGDIPEGYSVSREKKERFSLILESASTNQTSMYLCASSFLGRVGETQYFGPGTRLLVL.

The gene calls are TRBV25-1 and TRBJ2-3; TRBD2 aligns across 8 bases. J lost 6 bases, V lost 6 bases, and 11 bases had no gene match. The CDR3 extends over 15 amino acids. Germline CDR1 reads MGHDK; CDR2 reads SYGVNS. The chain's CDR3 is CASSVGGGAGDTQYF. For the CDR3, the DNA is TGTGCCAGCAGCGTCGGGGGGGGTGCAGGGGATACGCAGTATTTT.

V usage is TRBV29-1 and J usage is TRBJ2-3, with TRBD1 identical over 8 bases. The CDR3 has 14 residues. Germline V CDR1 and CDR2: SQVTM, ANQGSEA. With 1 base clipped from V and 3 bases from J, the junction kept 3 bases outside the gene matches. The CDR3 spells CSVEGRGRTDTQYF. CDR3 nucleotides: TGCAGCGTTGAAGGCAGGGGGCGGACAGATACGCAGTATTTT.